This TCR beta chain was captured in a study of response to subunit inactivated influenza vaccine. TCRdb redid the calling of the RT-PCR reads with MiXCR, one entry per CDR3 protein. The data hold more than 400,000 distinct CDR3 sequences, with approximately 7.3% observed a single time. Findings and limits, study-wide: Authors suggested each seasonal flu vaccination may recruit only limited numbers of new T cells.

This clonotype was seen many times. As yet, its antigen is unknown. The sample here was PBMCs from blood, taken 23 to 25 months after vaccination. The origin of this receptor is a man aged 50-75 years who received an inactivated influenza vaccine.

The CDR3: CSARGRFGEGNQPQHF. The CDR3 DNA follows: TGCAGTGCTAGAGGCCGATTTGGGGAGGGCAATCAGCCCCAGCATTTT. V is TRBV20-1 and J is TRBJ1-5; D not certain. The CDR3 has 16 residues. The V gene's germline CDR1 is DFQATT and CDR2 SNEGSKA (reference sequence). Trimming pared 1 base from V and 2 bases from J, leaving 15 bases between.